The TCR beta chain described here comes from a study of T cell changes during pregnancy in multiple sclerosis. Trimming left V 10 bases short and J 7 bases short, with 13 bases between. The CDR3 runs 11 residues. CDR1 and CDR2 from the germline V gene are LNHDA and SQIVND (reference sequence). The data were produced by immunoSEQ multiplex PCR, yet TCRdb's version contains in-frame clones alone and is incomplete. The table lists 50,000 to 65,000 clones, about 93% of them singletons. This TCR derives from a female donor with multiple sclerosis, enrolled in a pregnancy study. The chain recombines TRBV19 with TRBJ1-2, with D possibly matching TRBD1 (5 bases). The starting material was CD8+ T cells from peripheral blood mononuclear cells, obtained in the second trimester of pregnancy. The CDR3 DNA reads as TGTGCCACGGGGCAGGGAGGTGGCTACACCTTC. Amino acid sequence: CATGQGGGYTF.